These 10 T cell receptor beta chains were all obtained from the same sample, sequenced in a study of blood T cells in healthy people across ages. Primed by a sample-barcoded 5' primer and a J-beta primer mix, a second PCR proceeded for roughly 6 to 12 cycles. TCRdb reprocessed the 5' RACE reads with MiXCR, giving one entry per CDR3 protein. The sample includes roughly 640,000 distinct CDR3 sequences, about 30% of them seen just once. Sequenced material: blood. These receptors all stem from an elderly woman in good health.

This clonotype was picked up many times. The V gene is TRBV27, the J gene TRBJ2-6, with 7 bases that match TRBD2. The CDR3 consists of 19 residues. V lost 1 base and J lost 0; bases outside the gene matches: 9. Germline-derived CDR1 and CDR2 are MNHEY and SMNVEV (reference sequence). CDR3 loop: CASSLFPTSVLSGANVLTF. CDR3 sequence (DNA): TGTGCCAGCAGTTTATTTCCTACTAGCGTCCTCTCTGGGGCCAACGTCCTGACTTTC.

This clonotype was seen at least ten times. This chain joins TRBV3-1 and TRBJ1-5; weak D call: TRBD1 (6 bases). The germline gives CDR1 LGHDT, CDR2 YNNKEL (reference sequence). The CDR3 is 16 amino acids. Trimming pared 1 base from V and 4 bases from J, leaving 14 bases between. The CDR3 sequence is CASSQGPGTLNQPQHF. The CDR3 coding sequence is TGTGCCAGCAGCCAAGGACCCGGGACACTGAATCAGCCCCAGCATTTT.

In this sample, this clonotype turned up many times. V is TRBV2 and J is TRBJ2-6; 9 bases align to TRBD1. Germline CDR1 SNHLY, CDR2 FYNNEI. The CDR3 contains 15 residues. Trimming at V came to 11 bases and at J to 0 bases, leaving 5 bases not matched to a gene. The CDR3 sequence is CAGGQGSSGANVLTF. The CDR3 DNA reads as TGTGCCGGCGGACAGGGGAGCTCTGGGGCCAACGTCCTGACTTTC.

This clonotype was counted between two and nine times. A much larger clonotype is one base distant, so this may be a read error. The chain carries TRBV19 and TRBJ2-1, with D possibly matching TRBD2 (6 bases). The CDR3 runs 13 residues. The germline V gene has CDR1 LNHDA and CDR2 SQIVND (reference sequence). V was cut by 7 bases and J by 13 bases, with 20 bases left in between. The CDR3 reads CASKGLGGETQFF. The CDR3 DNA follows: TGTGCCAGTAAAGGGCTCGGAGGGGAGACCCAGTTCTTC.

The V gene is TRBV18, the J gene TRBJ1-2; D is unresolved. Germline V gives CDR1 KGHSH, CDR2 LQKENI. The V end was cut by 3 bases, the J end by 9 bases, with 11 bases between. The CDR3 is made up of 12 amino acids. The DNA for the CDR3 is TGTGCCAGCTCACCGTACACGGATCGCTACACCTTC. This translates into CASSPYTDRYTF.

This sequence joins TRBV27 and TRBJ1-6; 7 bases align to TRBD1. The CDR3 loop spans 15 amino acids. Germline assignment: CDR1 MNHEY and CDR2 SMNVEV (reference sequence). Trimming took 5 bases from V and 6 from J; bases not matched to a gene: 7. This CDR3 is CASSGDRVVNSPLHF. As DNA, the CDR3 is TGTGCCAGCAGTGGGGACAGAGTTGTTAATTCACCCCTCCACTTT.

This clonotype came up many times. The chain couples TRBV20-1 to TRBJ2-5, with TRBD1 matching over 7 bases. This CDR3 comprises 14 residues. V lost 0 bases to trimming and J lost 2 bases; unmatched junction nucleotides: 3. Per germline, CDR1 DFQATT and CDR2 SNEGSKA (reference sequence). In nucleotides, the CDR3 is TGCAGTGCTAGAGACAGGGGGTTTCAAGAGACCCAGTACTTC. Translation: CSARDRGFQETQYF.

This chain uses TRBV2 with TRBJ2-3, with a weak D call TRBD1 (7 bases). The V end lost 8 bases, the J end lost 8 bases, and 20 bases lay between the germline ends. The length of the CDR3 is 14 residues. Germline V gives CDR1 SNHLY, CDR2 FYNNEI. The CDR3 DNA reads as TGTGCCAGCTCGTCTAGCGCCCCAGGGGGTACGCAGTATTTT. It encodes CASSSSAPGGTQYF.

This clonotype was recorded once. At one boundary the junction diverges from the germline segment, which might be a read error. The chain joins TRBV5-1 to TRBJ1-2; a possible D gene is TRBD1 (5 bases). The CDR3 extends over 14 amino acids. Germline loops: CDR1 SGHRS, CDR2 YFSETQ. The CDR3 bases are TGCGCCAGCAGCGGAACAGGCGAACTCTATGGCTGCACCTTC. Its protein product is CASSGTGELYGCTF.

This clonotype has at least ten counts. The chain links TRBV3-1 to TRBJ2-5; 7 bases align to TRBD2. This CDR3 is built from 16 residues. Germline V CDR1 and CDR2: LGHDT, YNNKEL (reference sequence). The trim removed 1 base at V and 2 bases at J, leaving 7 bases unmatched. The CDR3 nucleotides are TGTGCCAGCAGCCAAGGGGACTACAACTCTCAAGAGACCCAGTACTTC. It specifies CASSQGDYNSQETQYF.